One and the same sample provided the 29 T cell receptor beta chains below, sequenced in a study of blood T cell repertoires in COVID-19. Libraries were prepared by immunoSEQ multiplex PCR; TCRdb keeps only in-frame clonotypes and omits some of them. The sample lists some 80,000 clones; roughly nine tenths were seen once. The source material was peripheral blood. The origin of the receptors is a human donor in a cohort sampled during active COVID-19.

The chain has TRBV29-1 and TRBJ2-2; 10 nucleotides line up with TRBD2. Looked up from germline, CDR1 is SQVTM and CDR2 is ANQGSEA. The J segment lost 4 bases and the V segment lost 7 bases, leaving 6 bases of the junction unmatched. This CDR3 has 14 amino acids. The chain's CDR3 is CSGKAGGITGELFF. The CDR3 DNA is TGCAGCGGAAAAGCGGGGGGGATCACCGGGGAGCTGTTTTTT.

The chain joins TRBV4-2 to TRBJ2-5, with 7 bases lining up with TRBD2. CDR3 size: 17 residues. The ends lost 1 base at V and 5 bases at J; junction bases unmatched: 13. Germline CDR1 and CDR2: LGHNA and YNFKEQ. CDR3 DNA: TGTGCCAGCAGCCAAGGAAGCCTCAGGGAGGGTTTGGAGACCCAGTACTTC. Amino acid sequence: CASSQGSLREGLETQYF.

The chain combines TRBV11-3 with TRBJ2-3; possibly TRBD1 for D (5 bases). This CDR3 has 10 residues. The germline CDR1 and CDR2 sequences are SGHNT and YENEEA. This CDR3 is CALQGDTQYF. The DNA for the CDR3 is TGTGCTCTCCAGGGAGATACGCAGTATTTT.

This clone was counted a single time. The chain uses TRBV6-2 or TRBV6-3 and TRBJ2-7; 10 nucleotides match TRBD1. Germline V CDR1 and CDR2: MNHEY, SVGEGT. The CDR3 has 15 amino acids. V lost 7 bases and J lost 9; bases outside the gene matches: 15. Here the CDR3 DNA reads TGTGCCAGCACCCCCCGGGACAGGGGCCAAGTGGGGCAGTACTTC. Translating it yields CASTPRDRGQVGQYF.

The V gene is TRBV4-1, the J gene TRBJ2-1, with 13 bases that match TRBD2. J gave up 10 bases and V 2 bases, and 8 bases lay outside the gene matches. Germline V lookup: CDR1 MGHRA, CDR2 YSYEKL. CDR3 length equals 16 residues. CDR3 sequence reads: CASSQRTSGSSWEQFF. DNA of the CDR3: TGCGCCAGCAGCCAACGGACTAGCGGGAGCTCGTGGGAGCAGTTCTTC.

This clone was seen only once. The chain has TRBV7-7 and TRBJ1-3; D gene uncertain. CDR3 length equals 15 residues. The V and J ends lost 1 base and 0 bases respectively, with 7 bases between them. Germline-derived CDR1 and CDR2 are SSHAT and FNYEAQ (reference sequence). The CDR3 spells CASSLGRASGNTIYF. CDR3 nucleotides: TGTGCCAGCAGCTTAGGGAGAGCCTCTGGAAACACCATATATTTT. The whole variable domain, filled in from reference TRBV7-7 and TRBJ1-3, reads GAGVSQSPRYKVTKRGQDVTLRCDPISSHATLYWYQQALGQGPEFLTYFNYEAQPDKSGLPSDRFSAERPEGSISTLTIQRTEQRDSAMYRCASSLGRASGNTIYFGEGSWLTVV.

The chain carries TRBV28 and TRBJ2-5, with 7 bases lining up with TRBD2. The CDR3 length is 14 residues. CDR1 is MDHEN and CDR2 is SYDVKM in the germline V gene. V lost 3 bases, J lost 3 bases, and 4 bases stayed unmatched. In DNA, the CDR3 is TGTGCCAGCAGTTTGGGAGGGTTGGAAGAGACCCAGTACTTC. Protein product: CASSLGGLEETQYF.

The chain employs TRBV27 and TRBJ1-1; 10 bases match TRBD1. Germline assignment: CDR1 MNHEY and CDR2 SMNVEV (reference sequence). The CDR3 spans 14 residues. Losses at the gene ends were 7 bases for V and 6 bases for J; bases not matched to a gene: 8. CDR3 DNA: TGTGCCAGCAAGAGACAGGGGGCCTCGCCTGAAGCTTTCTTT. Residues: CASKRQGASPEAFF.

The rearrangement joins TRBV7-2 to TRBJ1-4; D gene ambiguous. V shed 1 base and J shed 8 bases, with 20 bases lying between them. The CDR3 extends over 17 amino acids. Germline CDR1 and CDR2: SGHTA and FQGNSA. The CDR3 is CASSLVFVGGRKEKLFF. The CDR3 bases are TGTGCCAGCAGCTTAGTCTTTGTCGGCGGCCGTAAGGAAAAACTGTTTTTT.

This rearrangement joins TRBV7-9 to TRBJ2-6; D possibly corresponds to TRBD1 (6 bases). Germline CDR1 and CDR2: SEHNR and FQNEAQ (reference sequence). V lost 1 base, J lost 4 bases, and 11 bases lay in between. The CDR3 runs 16 residues. The CDR3 protein is CASSLVRGSGANVLTF. The CDR3 bases are TGTGCCAGCAGCTTAGTCAGGGGATCCGGGGCCAACGTCCTGACTTTC. Complete variable domain (other parts from reference TRBV7-9 and TRBJ2-6): DTGVSQNPRHKITKRGQNVTFRCDPISEHNRLYWYRQTLGQGPEFLTYFQNEAQLEKSRLLSDRFSAERPKGSFSTLEIQRTEQGDSAMYLCASSLVRGSGANVLTFGAGSRLTVL.

The V and J genes are TRBV5-5 and TRBJ2-6; tentatively, D is TRBD1 (5 bases). The V gene lost 4 bases and the J gene lost 2 bases, with 10 bases spanning the gap. CDR1 SGHKS and CDR2 YYEKEE come from the germline V gene (reference sequence). The CDR3 consists of 15 residues. The CDR3 region has the DNA TGTGCCAGCAGCATGGGGCTCGCTGGGGCCAACGTCCTGACTTTC. Amino acid sequence: CASSMGLAGANVLTF.

This sequence joins TRBV6-5 and TRBJ2-7; D is possibly TRBD1 (6 bases). Germline CDR1 is MNHEY and CDR2 is SVGAGI. This CDR3 comprises 15 residues. The V end was cut by 6 bases, the J end by 2 bases, with 17 bases between. The CDR3: CASSLSGDIAYEQYF. DNA for the CDR3: TGTGCCAGCAGCCTATCCGGGGACATTGCCTACGAGCAGTACTTC.

Only one count was recorded for this clone. The chain carries TRBV15 and TRBJ2-1; 9 bases are a match to TRBD2. This CDR3 comprises 14 residues. The trim removed 6 bases at V and 6 bases at J, leaving 6 bases unmatched. Germline V gene data show CDR1 as LNHNV and CDR2 as YYDKDF (reference sequence). The CDR3 bases are TGTGCCACCAGAGGACTAGCGAGGGGCAATGAGCAGTTCTTC. This encodes CATRGLARGNEQFF.

This clone has a single count. The chain joins TRBV27 to TRBJ1-2; 7 bases align to TRBD1. Trimming took 6 bases from V and 2 from J; bases not matched to a gene: 6. The germline CDR1 and CDR2 sequences are MNHEY and SMNVEV (reference sequence). The CDR3 totals 14 residues. The CDR3 is CASRGTDPNYGYTF. Written as DNA, the CDR3 is TGTGCCAGCAGGGGGACAGACCCCAACTATGGCTACACCTTC.

The V and J genes are TRBV11-1 and TRBJ2-7; TRBD1 matches at 7 bases. J lost 2 bases, V lost 5 bases, and 6 bases had no gene match. This CDR3 comprises 14 residues. Germline CDR1 is SGHAT and CDR2 is FQDESV (reference sequence). CDR3 DNA sequence: TGTGCCAGCAGCCAGGGACAGTCTACCTACGAGCAGTACTTC. Translating gives CASSQGQSTYEQYF.

The V call is TRBV9, the J call TRBJ1-5; possibly TRBD1 for D (5 bases). Looked up from germline, CDR1 is SGDLS and CDR2 is YYNGEE. Trimming took off 3 bases at V and 4 bases at J, with 17 bases between the two ends. The CDR3 totals 16 residues. The DNA of the CDR3 is TGTGCCAGCAGCGCCGGAAGGGGATTAGAGAATCAGCCCCAGCATTTT. Amino acid sequence: CASSAGRGLENQPQHF.

In this sample, this clone turned up once. V and J are TRBV14 and TRBJ2-7; D may be TRBD1 (5 bases). V dropped 4 bases and J dropped 5 bases, with 15 bases sitting between them. The CDR3 has 14 amino acids. Germline loops: CDR1 SGHDN, CDR2 FVKESK. CDR3 loop: CASSLDIRFDEQYF. CDR3 sequence (DNA): TGTGCCAGCAGCCTGGACATTAGGTTCGACGAGCAGTACTTC.

V gene TRBV6-5 combines with J gene TRBJ1-2; maybe TRBD1 (6 bases). The CDR3 extends over 14 amino acids. V lost 6 bases, J lost 4 bases, and 15 bases lay in between. Germline lookup yields CDR1 MNHEY and CDR2 SVGAGI. CDR3 sequence reads: CASSREQGSYGYTF. The CDR3 DNA follows: TGTGCCAGCAGCCGCGAACAGGGCTCCTATGGCTACACCTTC.

The chain employs TRBV18 and TRBJ2-3, with TRBD2 identical over 7 bases. V shed 3 bases and J 2 bases; nucleotides not matched to a gene: 11. Germline values: CDR1 KGHSH, CDR2 LQKENI. The CDR3 totals 17 residues. The CDR3 DNA sequence: TGTGCCAGCTCACCCTATAGTCCAGCGGGATCCACAGATACGCAGTATTTT. It yields the protein CASSPYSPAGSTDTQYF.

This clone was observed a few times. The V call is TRBV7-2, the J call TRBJ2-2; TRBD2 matches at 12 bases. The CDR3 is 17 amino acids. The germline V gene has CDR1 SGHTA and CDR2 FQGNSA. V was clipped by 5 bases and J by 4 bases; unmatched bases: 8. The CDR3 loop reads CASSPASGRAVTGELFF. DNA of the CDR3: TGTGCCAGCAGCCCGGCTAGCGGGAGGGCCGTCACCGGGGAGCTGTTTTTT.

The chain is built from TRBV7-6 and TRBJ2-1; possibly TRBD2 for D (5 bases). From germline, CDR1 is SGHVS and CDR2 FNYEAQ. The CDR3 length is 15 residues. Trimming took 5 bases from V and 2 from J, leaving 13 bases between them. The chain's CDR3 is CASSPEAGPYNEQFF. CDR3 DNA: TGTGCCAGCAGCCCTGAGGCGGGTCCCTACAATGAGCAGTTCTTC. Based on the CDR3 plus reference TRBV7-6 and TRBJ2-1, the full variable domain is GAGVSQSPRYKVTKRGQDVALRCDPISGHVSLYWYRQALGQGPEFLTYFNYEAQQDKSGLPNDRFSAERPEGSISTLTIQRTEQRDSAMYRCASSPEAGPYNEQFFGPGTRLTVL.

The rearrangement links TRBV5-1 to TRBJ1-4, with D possibly matching TRBD1 (6 bases). From germline, CDR1 is SGHRS and CDR2 YFSETQ. This CDR3 spans 16 amino acids. V was cut by 0 bases and J by 0 bases, with 9 bases left in between. The CDR3 DNA is TGCGCCAGCAGCTTGGGACAGGTTGCAACTAATGAAAAACTGTTTTTT. It is translated as CASSLGQVATNEKLFF. Based on the CDR3 plus reference TRBV5-1 and TRBJ1-4, the full variable domain is KAGVTQTPRYLIKTRGQQVTLSCSPISGHRSVSWYQQTPGQGLQFLFEYFSETQRNKGNFPGRFSGRQFSNSRSEMNVSTLELGDSALYLCASSLGQVATNEKLFFGSGTQLSVL.

The chain has TRBV4-3 and TRBJ1-3; perhaps TRBD1 as D (5 bases). The CDR3 covers 16 residues. The germline gives CDR1 LGHNA, CDR2 YSLEER. V was pared by 6 bases and J by 0 bases, with 15 bases between. The CDR3 DNA sequence: TGCGCCAGCAGGGAGGGGTACGGAACCTCTGGAAACACCATATATTTT. Translation: CASREGYGTSGNTIYF.

This clone was seen a handful of times. The rearrangement links TRBV5-6 to TRBJ2-7, with 8 nucleotides matching TRBD1. The CDR3 is 14 residues long. V shed 0 bases and J 3 bases; nucleotides not matched to a gene: 2. Germline values: CDR1 SGHDT, CDR2 YYEEEE. For the CDR3, the DNA is TGTGCCAGCAGCTTGGGGGACAGGAGCTACGAGCAGTACTTC. Translation gives CASSLGDRSYEQYF.

This sequence joins TRBV13 and TRBJ2-7, with 7 positions matching TRBD1. Germline V gene sequence: CDR1 PRHDT, CDR2 FYEKMQ (reference sequence). The CDR3 runs to 16 residues. J was trimmed by 0 bases and V by 5 bases; bases with no gene match: 10. The chain's CDR3 is CASSARDSPRSYEQYF. CDR3 nucleotide sequence: TGTGCCAGCAGCGCCCGGGACAGCCCGCGCTCCTACGAGCAGTACTTC.

The rearrangement joins TRBV29-1 to TRBJ2-1, with 9 bases aligning to TRBD1. This CDR3 comprises 12 residues. The germline V gene has CDR1 SQVTM and CDR2 ANQGSEA. The ends lost 7 bases at V and 5 bases at J; junction bases unmatched: 3. CDR3 nucleotide sequence: TGCAGCGGACAGGGGGGGAACAATGAGCAGTTCTTC. Residues: CSGQGGNNEQFF.

The chain carries TRBV5-6 and TRBJ2-7; D not resolved. Trimming took 4 bases from V and 5 from J, leaving 16 bases between them. Germline lookup yields CDR1 SGHDT and CDR2 YYEEEE. The CDR3 loop spans 14 amino acids. The CDR3 sequence is CASSPSRRFDEQYF. In DNA, the CDR3 is TGTGCCAGCAGCCCTTCGCGCCGGTTCGACGAGCAGTACTTC.

This clone is a singleton in its sample. The J gene is TRBJ2-7, the V gene TRBV7-8; a weak D match, TRBD1 (6 bases). The CDR3 spans 17 residues. V was trimmed by 0 bases and J by 4 bases, leaving 19 bases between them. Germline-derived CDR1 and CDR2 are SGHVS and FQNEAQ. The CDR3 here is CASSLALGAGERYEQYF. For the CDR3, the DNA is TGTGCCAGCAGCTTAGCTCTTGGGGCAGGGGAGAGGTACGAGCAGTACTTC.

DNA of the CDR3: TGTGCCAGCAGCTTGGGACAGGGGGATGGCTACACCTTC. Amino acids: CASSLGQGDGYTF. The rearrangement joins TRBV7-9 to TRBJ1-2, with 11 bases that match TRBD1. This CDR3 spans 13 amino acids. The trim removed 3 bases at V and 6 bases at J, leaving 0 bases unmatched. Germline lookup yields CDR1 SEHNR and CDR2 FQNEAQ (reference sequence).